This T cell receptor (beta chain) was sequenced in a study of T cell repertoires in cytomegalovirus infection. Remarks on this clonotype: Its specificity is not known. A much larger clone lies one base from this, so it may be a read error.

TCRdb redid the calling of the reads with MiXCR, one entry per CDR3 protein. The sample shows around 360,000 distinct CDR3 sequences, about 35% of them seen only once. Germline loops: CDR1 SGHTA, CDR2 FQGNSA. The CDR3 sequence is 16 residues long. V gene TRBV7-2 combines with J gene TRBJ1-3, with D unclear. The sequence came from a human donor in good health (CMV status not recorded). Some clones in this sample may be carry-over from other donors' samples. The starting material was cultured PBMCs, obtained from culture after CMV antigen stimulation. CDR3 loop: CASSPIHAYSRNTIYF. The CDR3 nucleotides are TGTGCCAGCAGCCCAATCCATGCCTACTCTAGAAACACCATATATTTT. Full variable domain (outside the CDR3, taken from reference TRBV7-2 and TRBJ1-3): GAGVSQSPSNKVTEKGKDVELRCDPISGHTALYWYRQSLGQGLEFLIYFQGNSAPDKSGLPSDRFSAERTGGSVSTLTIQRTQQEDSAVYLCASSPIHAYSRNTIYFGEGSWLTVV.